The 12 T cell receptor beta chains below all came from one sample that was sequenced in a study of spatial heterogeneity in lung cancer. These receptors have no identified antigens. Regarding the study as a whole: Counts that tracked tumor mutation counts were those of expanded intratumoral alpha and beta TCRs.

Time point given: sample taken at primary tumor resection. MiXCR, applied by TCRdb to the 5' RACE reads, yields one record per CDR3 protein. The sample lists 1,200 or so distinct CDR3 sequences, approximately 24% seen once, with roughly a quarter in the top ten. Sequenced material: lung tumor tissue, taken at surgery. The receptors shown here come from a male donor with early-stage non-small cell lung cancer.

The chain employs TRBV18 and TRBJ1-5; D gene ambiguous. Trimming stripped 4 bases from V and 1 base from J, with 11 bases between. The CDR3 runs to 15 residues. Looked up from germline, CDR1 is KGHSH and CDR2 is LQKENI. The CDR3 spells CASSRGRVSNQPQHF. The DNA of the CDR3 is TGTGCCAGCTCACGTGGACGGGTGAGCAATCAGCCCCAGCATTTT.

This clonotype is large within its sample. V is TRBV5-1 and J is TRBJ2-5; 11 bases line up with TRBD1. The CDR3 length is 15 residues. The germline V gene has CDR1 SGHRS and CDR2 YFSETQ. V lost 4 bases to trimming and J lost 4 bases; unmatched junction nucleotides: 6. CDR3 in amino acids: CASSLGQGARETQYF. CDR3 in DNA: TGCGCCAGCAGCCTAGGACAGGGGGCGAGAGAGACCCAGTACTTC.

The chain carries TRBV12-3 or TRBV12-4 and TRBJ1-1; the D gene is possibly TRBD1 (6 bases). The V and J ends lost 3 bases and 0 bases respectively, with 8 bases between them. There are 14 residues in the CDR3. This CDR3 is CASSFGDMNTEAFF. As DNA, the CDR3 is TGTGCCAGCAGTTTTGGGGACATGAACACTGAAGCTTTCTTT.

This clonotype qualifies as medium-sized. The V gene is TRBV28, the J gene TRBJ2-1; D perhaps matches TRBD1 (6 bases). Trimming pared 7 bases from V and 6 bases from J, leaving 13 bases between. There are 13 residues in the CDR3. Germline CDR1 is MDHEN and CDR2 is SYDVKM. The CDR3 loop is CASIGQLFNEQFF. CDR3 DNA sequence: TGTGCCAGCATTGGACAGCTGTTCAATGAGCAGTTCTTC.

This clonotype is medium-sized in the sample. This sequence joins TRBV10-3 and TRBJ2-5, with 8 bases lining up with TRBD2. Germline V gene sequence: CDR1 ENHRY, CDR2 SYGVKD. Germline trimming cut 5 bases from V and 2 bases from J; bases unmatched to any gene: 16. CDR3 size: 18 residues. DNA of the CDR3: TGTGCCATCAGTTCCCCCGGGCTAGCGGGCAAGAAACAAGAGACCCAGTACTTC. It codes for CAISSPGLAGKKQETQYF.

The chain carries TRBV5-1 and TRBJ1-5; a weak D match, TRBD1 (5 bases). V was trimmed by 5 bases and J by 6 bases, leaving 15 bases between them. Germline V gene data show CDR1 as SGHRS and CDR2 as YFSETQ. The CDR3 has 14 residues. CDR3 loop: CASSLKGQGQPQHF. The CDR3 nucleotides read TGCGCCAGCAGTCTTAAGGGGCAGGGTCAGCCCCAGCATTTT.

The chain is built from TRBV10-2 and TRBJ2-1, with 11 bases fitting TRBD2. The CDR3 consists of 17 residues. Germline V gives CDR1 WSHSY, CDR2 SAAADI. V lost 0 bases, J lost 7 bases, and 8 bases stayed unmatched. CDR3 in amino acids: CASSESFWTSGFNEQFF. The CDR3 region has the DNA TGCGCCAGCAGTGAGTCGTTTTGGACTAGCGGGTTTAATGAGCAGTTCTTC.

This chain uses TRBV9 with TRBJ1-5, with D unresolved. The CDR3 loop spans 12 amino acids. Per the germline V gene, CDR1 is SGDLS and CDR2 is YYNGEE. The V and J ends lost 2 bases and 2 bases respectively, with 2 bases between them. CDR3 region: CASSVGNQPQHF. The CDR3 DNA reads TGTGCCAGCAGCGTCGGCAATCAGCCCCAGCATTTT.

This clonotype ranks as large. This sequence joins TRBV6-1 and TRBJ1-5; a weak D match, TRBD1 (5 bases). The CDR3 is made up of 14 amino acids. With 7 bases removed from V and 3 bases from J, the gap between germline ends came to 13 bases. Germline CDR1 and CDR2: MNHNS and SASEGT. The CDR3 spells CASTTTAFNQPQHF. CDR3 nucleotides: TGTGCCAGCACCACGACAGCGTTCAATCAGCCCCAGCATTTT.

The table lists this clonotype with a few counts. The chain combines TRBV28 with TRBJ2-7; D might be TRBD1 or TRBD2, each matching 6 bases. The CDR3 length is 12 residues. Trimming pared 3 bases from V and 6 bases from J, leaving 9 bases between. Germline assignment: CDR1 MDHEN and CDR2 SYDVKM. DNA for the CDR3: TGTGCCAGCAGTTTGAAGGGGGGCGAGCAGTACTTC. It is translated as CASSLKGGEQYF.

This clonotype is labeled as medium-sized. The V gene is TRBV29-1, the J gene TRBJ2-5; TRBD2 is a possible D gene (6 bases). In germline, CDR1 is SQVTM, CDR2 ANQGSEA. V lost 6 bases and J lost 5, with 13 bases in between. The CDR3 contains 12 residues. The DNA of the CDR3 is TGCAGCGTAGAGGGAGGAGGGGAGACCCAGTACTTC. The encoded protein is CSVEGGGETQYF.

CDR3 sequence reads: CASSLARQQETQYF. In DNA form, the CDR3 reads TGCGCCAGCAGCTTGGCCAGACAGCAAGAGACCCAGTACTTC. The chain joins TRBV5-1 to TRBJ2-5; TRBD1 might be the D (5 bases). V dropped 0 bases and J dropped 2 bases, with 8 bases sitting between them. Germline V lookup: CDR1 SGHRS, CDR2 YFSETQ. The CDR3 totals 14 residues.